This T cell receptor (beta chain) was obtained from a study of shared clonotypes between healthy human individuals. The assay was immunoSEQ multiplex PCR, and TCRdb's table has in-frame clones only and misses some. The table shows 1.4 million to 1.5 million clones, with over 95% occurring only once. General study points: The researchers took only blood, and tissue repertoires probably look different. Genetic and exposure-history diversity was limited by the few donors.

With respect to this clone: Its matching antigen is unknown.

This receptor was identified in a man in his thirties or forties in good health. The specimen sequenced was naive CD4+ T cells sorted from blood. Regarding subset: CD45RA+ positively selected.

The CDR3, as DNA: TGTGCCAGCAGCCCACCTAGGGGGAGGGCCTTCGGCGAGCAGTACTTC. It codes for CASSPPRGRAFGEQYF. This sequence joins TRBV5-6 and TRBJ2-7; D is possibly TRBD2 (7 bases). V shed 4 bases and J shed 6 bases, with 23 bases lying between them. The V gene's germline CDR1 is SGHDT and CDR2 YYEEEE. The CDR3 covers 16 residues.